The T cell receptor (beta chain) under discussion was sequenced for a study of technical replicates of blood from a few donors. This CDR3 contains 15 residues. Trimming stripped 4 bases from V and 9 bases from J, with 16 bases between. CDR1 and CDR2 from the germline V gene are MGHDK and SYGVNS. TCRdb keeps only in-frame clones here, not all; method: immunoSEQ multiplex PCR. The table records about 62,000 clones, around nine tenths of them present only once. The chain uses TRBV25-1 and TRBJ1-6, with D unclear. Sequenced input: PBMCs. This receptor was obtained from a human donor in good health. Some clones in this sample may be carry-over from other donors' samples. In DNA, the CDR3 is TGTGCCAGCAGTGCGGCGGCCGGGGATAGTTCACCCCTCCACTTT. It yields the protein CASSAAAGDSSPLHF.